Below, 15 T cell receptor beta chains from the same sample are listed, as sequenced in a study of shared clonotypes between healthy human individuals (dated by TCRdb to about 2020). Library generation was performed with the immunoSEQ multiplex PCR assay. Sourced from immuneACCESS, this table was stored by TCRdb with only in-frame sequences that have V and J called. A share of the clones is absent; for the studies checked, an unresolved V gene accounts for under half, and the remainder has no known explanation. The sample table records roughly 850,000 clones; 90% to 97% of these occur just once. Less than 0.3% of the sample belongs to the ten largest clones. CD8 naive samples were obtained by positive selection for CCR7 among CD45RO-negative cells, yielding a CD45RA+CCR7+ population from which TemRA cells were excluded. Sequences were obtained from naive CD8+ T cells sorted from blood. In the paper's terms, the cell subset or site label means: CD45RA+CCR7+. The receptors come from a man aged 25-45 years in good health.

This clone was observed a single time. The chain uses TRBV7-9 and TRBJ1-4; the D gene is possibly TRBD1 (5 bases). This CDR3 has 16 residues. CDR1 and CDR2 from the germline V gene are SEHNR and FQNEAQ (reference sequence). The V end lost 5 bases, the J end lost 1 base, and 14 bases lay between the germline ends. The CDR3 spells CASSLVTDRTNEKLFF. The CDR3 DNA reads as TGTGCCAGCAGCCTAGTGACCGACAGAACTAATGAAAAACTGTTTTTT.

This clone was recorded once. The chain has TRBV7-9 and TRBJ2-7; D is perhaps TRBD2 (6 bases). Trimming took 5 bases from V and 4 from J, leaving 15 bases between them. Per germline, CDR1 SEHNR and CDR2 FQNEAQ (reference sequence). The CDR3 loop spans 14 amino acids. The CDR3 loop reads CASSPAGTPYEQYF. As DNA, the CDR3 is TGTGCCAGCAGCCCAGCAGGGACTCCTTACGAGCAGTACTTC.

The V gene is TRBV4-1, the J gene TRBJ2-7; the D gene is possibly TRBD1 (6 bases). The V gene lost 4 bases and the J gene lost 6 bases, with 13 bases spanning the gap. CDR3 length: 13 residues. Per the germline V gene, CDR1 is MGHRA and CDR2 is YSYEKL. The CDR3 region is CASSRVEGGEQYF. CDR3 bases: TGCGCCAGCAGCCGCGTCGAAGGGGGCGAGCAGTACTTC.

The chain carries TRBV7-9 and TRBJ2-2; D call uncertain. CDR3 size: 14 residues. Germline CDR1 and CDR2: SEHNR and FQNEAQ (reference sequence). V was trimmed by 3 bases and J by 4 bases, leaving 9 bases between them. The CDR3 DNA sequence: TGTGCCAGCAGCTTGGCCCTTGTCACCGGGGAGCTGTTTTTT. Encoded protein: CASSLALVTGELFF.

The chain uses TRBV7-9 and TRBJ1-3, with 8 bases that match TRBD1. Trimming at V came to 2 bases and at J to 2 bases, leaving 11 bases not matched to a gene. This CDR3 has 18 residues. The germline V gene has CDR1 SEHNR and CDR2 FQNEAQ (reference sequence). In DNA, the CDR3 is TGTGCCAGCAGCTTACCAGAATCGACAGGGGACACTGGAAACACCATATATTTT. Translated, it gives CASSLPESTGDTGNTIYF.

The chain combines TRBV7-9 with TRBJ2-3, with D unresolved. Deletions cut 6 bases from V and 3 bases from J, with 16 bases between. Per the germline V gene, CDR1 is SEHNR and CDR2 is FQNEAQ (reference sequence). The CDR3 totals 15 residues. CDR3 sequence reads: CASRQLEVVTDTQYF. DNA for the CDR3: TGTGCCAGCAGACAACTCGAGGTGGTGACAGATACGCAGTATTTT.

The rearrangement joins TRBV4-1 to TRBJ2-2; 11 positions match TRBD2. The germline V gene has CDR1 MGHRA and CDR2 YSYEKL. The CDR3 loop spans 18 amino acids. The junction had 7 bases not matched to a gene; V was cut back by 0 bases and J by 4 bases. The CDR3 nucleotides read TGCGCCAGCAGCCAAGATCGTCCTAGCGGGAGGACCACCGGGGAGCTGTTTTTT. This gives the protein CASSQDRPSGRTTGELFF.

The rearrangement links TRBV5-4 to TRBJ2-5; tentatively, D is TRBD2 (5 bases). With 7 bases removed from V and 4 bases from J, the gap between germline ends came to 14 bases. Germline lookup yields CDR1 SGHNT and CDR2 YYREEE (reference sequence). This CDR3 is built from 13 residues. The CDR3: CASGSGWGETQYF. The CDR3 DNA reads as TGTGCCAGCGGGAGTGGTTGGGGAGAGACCCAGTACTTC.

This clone was observed a single time. V gene TRBV5-1 combines with J gene TRBJ1-1; tentatively, D is TRBD1 (6 bases). From germline, CDR1 is SGHRS and CDR2 YFSETQ. The germline V and J ends were trimmed by 4 bases and 0 bases, with 16 bases remaining between them. The CDR3 covers 16 residues. CDR3: CASSPAADRLNTEAFF. DNA of the CDR3: TGCGCCAGCAGCCCCGCGGCAGACAGGTTGAACACTGAAGCTTTCTTT.

J is TRBJ2-7 and V is TRBV4-2; 12 nucleotides agree with TRBD2. Trimming took 1 base from V and 6 from J; bases not matched to a gene: 4. The V gene's germline CDR1 is LGHNA and CDR2 YNFKEQ. This CDR3 is 15 amino acids long. The DNA of the CDR3 is TGTGCCAGCAGCCAAGTGGGGACTAGCGGGCCCGAGCAGTACTTC. It yields the protein CASSQVGTSGPEQYF.

This chain joins TRBV6-4 and TRBJ1-1, with 7 bases fitting TRBD1. Germline CDR1 and CDR2: MRHNA and SNTAGT. The CDR3 is 13 residues long. V shed 3 bases, J shed 4 bases, and the junction held 2 bases outside the gene matches. The CDR3 loop reads CASSEDRATEAFF. CDR3 coding DNA: TGTGCCAGCAGTGAAGACAGGGCCACTGAAGCTTTCTTT.

This clone has a single count. This chain connects TRBV21-1 to TRBJ2-1; the table's TRBD1 call for D was not verified on the DNA. TRBV21-1 represents a pseudogene. This CDR3 comprises 21 residues. CDR3 amino acids: CASSNFGYSRDSRKTYNEQFF. The CDR3 DNA reads TGTGCCAGCAGCAACTTTGGGTATTCCCGGGACAGCCGTAAAACCTACAATGAGCAGTTCTTC.

The chain recombines TRBV6-5 with TRBJ1-2; D is unresolved. Between the trimmed V and J ends, which lost 0 bases and 2 bases, there was a span of 10 bases. Germline V CDR1 and CDR2: MNHEY, SVGAGI. The CDR3 runs 15 residues. The CDR3 DNA follows: TGTGCCAGCAGTTACTCGAAGGGAGGAAACTATGGCTACACCTTC. Protein: CASSYSKGGNYGYTF.

V gene TRBV15 combines with J gene TRBJ2-7; D may be TRBD1 or TRBD2 (5 bases each). This CDR3 is 15 amino acids long. Germline V gives CDR1 LNHNV, CDR2 YYDKDF (reference sequence). Trimming removed 5 bases at V and 0 bases at J, with 14 bases between. Here the CDR3 DNA reads TGTGCCACCAGCTCCCGGGACGGGGTCTCCTACGAGCAGTACTTC. This translates into CATSSRDGVSYEQYF.

The chain joins TRBV4-1 to TRBJ2-7; TRBD2 might be the D (5 bases). The CDR3 is 14 residues long. Germline CDR1 and CDR2: MGHRA and YSYEKL. Trimming shortened V by 4 bases and J by 2 bases, and 12 bases separated the two germline ends. The CDR3 here is CASSPSLGAYEQYF. The CDR3 nucleotides are TGCGCCAGCAGCCCCTCCCTCGGGGCCTACGAGCAGTACTTC.